These T cell receptor beta chains were read from a single sample in a study of CD8 T cells in ankylosing spondylitis. TCRdb called the 5' RACE reads again in MiXCR, with one record for every CDR3 protein. The table records around 230,000 distinct CDR3 sequences, 7.5% to 9% of them present only once. The source material was blood, either unsorted or a sorted T cell fraction (not recorded which). These TCRs come from a male donor with ankylosing spondylitis or in good health (not recorded which). CDR3s include the opening cysteine and the closing phenylalanine or tryptophan. A D gene is named only where the DNA matches it firmly. The listing skips clone size in some rows; elsewhere it reads once, few, many or a size class.

DNA | CDR3 | J | size | D | V
TGTGCCAGCCTCCTCGCGGGCCGCGGAGGTGAGCAGTTCTTC | CASLLAGRGGEQFF | TRBJ2-1 | few | - | TRBV7-2
TGTGCCAGCAGGGGTGCCATTGGCGGTTACATTGAGCAGTTCTTC | CASRGAIGGYIEQFF | TRBJ2-1 | many | - | TRBV2
TGTGCCAGCCGTTACGGCGCTAGCGGGGGGCGGAGCTCCTACAATGAGCAGTTCTTC | CASRYGASGGRSSYNEQFF | TRBJ2-1 | many | TRBD2 | TRBV6-5
TGTGCCAGCAGTTTGGGGGGACGTCAGTACTTC | CASSLGGRQYF | TRBJ2-4 | - | - | TRBV28
TGTGCCAGCAGTGTGGGGCTACCCTACGAGCAGTACTTC | CASSVGLPYEQYF | TRBJ2-7 | few | - | TRBV6-6
TGTGCCATCAGCGTCCCCCCCGGGACAGGACCATACAATGAGCAGTTCTTC | CAISVPPGTGPYNEQFF | TRBJ2-1 | many | TRBD1 | TRBV10-3
TGCAGTGCTGGCGGGGGGCCCGGAGATGAGCAGTTCTTC | CSAGGGPGDEQFF | TRBJ2-1 | many | TRBD2 | TRBV20-1
TGCGCCAGCAGCCATTTAAGGCGGGGGAGCTCCTACAATGAGCAGTTCTTC | CASSHLRRGSSYNEQFF | TRBJ2-1 | many | TRBD2 | TRBV4-1
TGTGCCAGCAGCCAGCCGAACCCGGGACAGGCGTACGAGCAGTACTTC | CASSQPNPGQAYEQYF | TRBJ2-7 | many | TRBD1 | TRBV4-2
TGTGCCAGCAGCCGGGACAGGGGGCTTTGGGGCTACACCTTC | CASSRDRGLWGYTF | TRBJ1-2 | - | TRBD1 | TRBV9
TGCGCCAGCAGCCAAGACAGGGAAACGGGCACCGGGGAGCTGTTTTTT | CASSQDRETGTGELFF | TRBJ2-2 | many | - | TRBV4-3
TGTGCCAGCAGCCCCCCTGGGCAACCACCCTACGAGCAGTACTTC | CASSPPGQPPYEQYF | TRBJ2-7 | - | - | TRBV7-8
TGTGCCTGGAGTGTAGGAACGATCTATGGCTACACCTTC | CAWSVGTIYGYTF | TRBJ1-2 | many | - | TRBV30
TGCGCCAGCAGCCCTCGGTACAGGGAGTTATATGGCTACACCTTC | CASSPRYRELYGYTF | TRBJ1-2 | many | - | TRBV5-1
TGTGCCAGCAGCGAGGGACAGGGTGGCTCACCCCTCCACTTT | CASSEGQGGSPLHF | TRBJ1-6 | - | TRBD1 | TRBV7-6
TGTGCCAGTAGCGCCTCCCAGGGGACTAGCGGGACCGCGAACACCGGGGAGCTGTTTTTT | CASSASQGTSGTANTGELFF | TRBJ2-2 | - | TRBD2 | TRBV19
TGTGCCAGTAGGCTTCATCTGGGGACTGAAGCTTTCTTT | CASRLHLGTEAFF | TRBJ1-1 | many | - | TRBV19
TGTGCCAGCAGCGTATTGGGCACAGATACGCAGTATTTT | CASSVLGTDTQYF | TRBJ2-3 | many | - | TRBV9
TGTGCCAGCTCTTACGCGGAGGAACAGTACTTC | CASSYAEEQYF | TRBJ2-7 | few | - | TRBV18
TGTGCCAGCAGCCAAGAAGCTAGCGTAACCTACAATGAGCAGTTCTTC | CASSQEASVTYNEQFF | TRBJ2-1 | many | - | TRBV4-2
TGCAGCGTTGCGCTTCACACCGGAGACGAGCAGTACTTC | CSVALHTGDEQYF | TRBJ2-7 | many | - | TRBV29-1
TGTGCCAGCAGCTTGGGGGACCGATTCGGGAATGAGCAGTTCTTC | CASSLGDRFGNEQFF | TRBJ2-1 | - | - | TRBV7-2
TGCAGTGCTAGAGCAGTTAACGAGCAGTACTTC | CSARAVNEQYF | TRBJ2-7 | many | - | TRBV20-1
TGCAGCGTTGGGACAGGGCTAAATTACCTGGACACTGAAGCTTTCTTT | CSVGTGLNYLDTEAFF | TRBJ1-1 | many | TRBD1 | TRBV29-1
TGCGCCAGCAGCGTAGGGTATCCGGACTATGGCTACACCTTC | CASSVGYPDYGYTF | TRBJ1-2 | many | - | TRBV5-1
TGTGCCAGCACCAAAGGAAGGGGCTTGGGCAATGAGCAGTTCTTC | CASTKGRGLGNEQFF | TRBJ2-1 | few | - | TRBV7-2
TGTGCCACCAGTTCCGTAAGCACCGGGGAGCTGTTTTTT | CATSSVSTGELFF | TRBJ2-2 | many | - | TRBV24-1
TGCAGCGTTGAGCGGGGGCTTGGAAACACCATATATTTT | CSVERGLGNTIYF | TRBJ1-3 | many | - | TRBV29-1
TGTGCCAGCAGTAGTCAGGGAGAAGCCAAAAACATTCAGTGCTTC | CASSSQGEAKNIQCF | TRBJ2-4 | - | - | TRBV27
TGCAGTGCTGGACAGCCTACTGAAGCTTTCTTT | CSAGQPTEAFF | TRBJ1-1 | - | - | TRBV20-1
TGTGCCACCAGTGCACAGGGCGAAGAAAATAACTTC | CATSAQGEENNF | TRBJ2-1 | many | - | TRBV24-1
TGTGCTAGCAGCGAGGGGTACGGGTACAATGAGCAGTTCTTC | CASSEGYGYNEQFF | TRBJ2-1 | - | - | TRBV7-7
TGTGCCTGGAGTGACCTGGGGAGCCCCTACGAGCAGTACTTC | CAWSDLGSPYEQYF | TRBJ2-7 | - | - | TRBV30
TGTGCCGGCTCCTGGAGGGGGACTGAAGCTTTCTTT | CAGSWRGTEAFF | TRBJ1-1 | many | - | TRBV30
TGTGCCAGCAGCTTGGGGGGGATCTTCAATGAAAAACTGTTTTTT | CASSLGGIFNEKLFF | TRBJ1-4 | many | - | TRBV5-5
TGTGCCAGTAGTGCTCGAATGATGGGCTACGAGCAGTACTTC | CASSARMMGYEQYF | TRBJ2-7 | many | - | TRBV19
TGTGCCAGCAGTAAGGACAATCTTAACTATGGCTACACCTTC | CASSKDNLNYGYTF | TRBJ1-2 | - | - | TRBV11-3
TGTGCCAGCAGCCAGAGGGATGGGATCTACAATGAGCAGTTCTTC | CASSQRDGIYNEQFF | TRBJ2-1 | once | - | TRBV14
TGTGCCACCCTAGCGGGAAACTACAATGAGCAGTTCTTC | CATLAGNYNEQFF | TRBJ2-1 | - | TRBD2 | TRBV6-6
TGTGCCACCAGTGATTCGGCAGGGGGCATCACTGAAGCTTTCTTT | CATSDSAGGITEAFF | TRBJ1-1 | - | TRBD1 | TRBV24-1
TGCGCCAGCAGCCCCAGCGACAGGGGCTCCTACGAGCAGTACTTC | CASSPSDRGSYEQYF | TRBJ2-7 | few | TRBD1 | TRBV5-1
TGTGCCTGGAGAGGCTCAGGGGAGGGCGGGGAGCTGTTTTTT | CAWRGSGEGGELFF | TRBJ2-2 | few | - | TRBV30
TGTGCCATCAGTGATCACCACGACAGGGTCCCCTCCTACGAGCAGTACTTC | CAISDHHDRVPSYEQYF | TRBJ2-7 | few | TRBD1 | TRBV10-3
TGTGCCAGTAGTATCGACGGGTACAATCAGCCCCAGCATTTT | CASSIDGYNQPQHF | TRBJ1-5 | many | - | TRBV19
TGTGCCAGCAGTTTATCGGGTCGGGCCGGCTACACCTTC | CASSLSGRAGYTF | TRBJ1-2 | many | - | TRBV12-3/TRBV12-4
TGTGCCAGCAGCTTAATTTCGGATGAAGCTTTCTTT | CASSLISDEAFF | TRBJ1-1 | many | - | TRBV7-8
TGTGCCAGCAGCATCCCACAGGGGGGAAGATCTGGTGAGCAGTTCTTC | CASSIPQGGRSGEQFF | TRBJ2-1 | few | TRBD1 | TRBV7-3
TGTGCCAGCAGCCAAGTTCCGGCTCAAGAGACCCAGTACTTC | CASSQVPAQETQYF | TRBJ2-5 | many | - | TRBV3-1
TGTGCCAGCAGCCCGGGACCTAACTACGAGCAGTACTTC | CASSPGPNYEQYF | TRBJ2-7 | many | - | TRBV7-2
TGTGCCAGCAGCCAAGGGGCTAGCAATCAGCCCCAGCATTTT | CASSQGASNQPQHF | TRBJ1-5 | few | - | TRBV3-1
TGTGCCAGCAGCGTAGTGGGTGCCGGCCCGAACACCGGGGAGCTGTTTTTT | CASSVVGAGPNTGELFF | TRBJ2-2 | many | - | TRBV9